This TCR beta chain was sequenced in a study of T-cell reconstitution after alpha-beta-depleted transplantation in children. Broader study findings: For some patients, TCRbeta diversity was high at day 60 because of recipient T cells and thymic progenitors that survived. The origin of alpha-beta T cells about two months after transplant was reportedly several hundred expanded graft clones. Most T-cell counts and diversity one year after the transplant came from T cells that were newly produced.

In its sample, this clonotype was seen many times. Its target is not known. The germline gives CDR1 SGHRS, CDR2 YFSETQ. V was clipped by 0 bases and J by 0 bases, with 7 bases between them. This CDR3 comprises 14 residues. Unique molecular identifiers featured in how the TCRbeta library was prepared. TCRdb re-called the PCR reads through MiXCR, storing one row per CDR3 protein. The table records around 440,000 distinct CDR3 sequences, under 12% of them present only once. This material consisted of PBMCs, taken before TCRalphabeta/CD19-depleted stem cell transplant. The sequence was collected from a child aged 2 to 10 with inherited bone marrow failure, due to receive a stem cell transplant. V usage is TRBV5-1 and J usage is TRBJ2-7; D is perhaps TRBD1 (5 bases). The CDR3 is CASSLETASYEQYF. CDR3 nucleotides: TGCGCCAGCAGCTTGGAGACAGCCTCCTACGAGCAGTACTTC.